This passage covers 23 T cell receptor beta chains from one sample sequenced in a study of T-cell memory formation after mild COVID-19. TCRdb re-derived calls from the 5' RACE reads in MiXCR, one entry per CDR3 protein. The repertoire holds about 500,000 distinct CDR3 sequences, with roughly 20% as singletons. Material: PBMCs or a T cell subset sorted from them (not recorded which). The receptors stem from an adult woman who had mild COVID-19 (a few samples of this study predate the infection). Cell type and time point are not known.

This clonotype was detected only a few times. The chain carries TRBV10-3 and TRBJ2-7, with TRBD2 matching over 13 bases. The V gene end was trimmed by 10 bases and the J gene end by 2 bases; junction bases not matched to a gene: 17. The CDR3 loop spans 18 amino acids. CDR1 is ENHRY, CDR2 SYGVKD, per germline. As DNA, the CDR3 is TGTGCCACCAGAGCGACCACGTTTGGGACTAGCGGGGCCTACGAGCAGTACTTC. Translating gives CATRATTFGTSGAYEQYF.

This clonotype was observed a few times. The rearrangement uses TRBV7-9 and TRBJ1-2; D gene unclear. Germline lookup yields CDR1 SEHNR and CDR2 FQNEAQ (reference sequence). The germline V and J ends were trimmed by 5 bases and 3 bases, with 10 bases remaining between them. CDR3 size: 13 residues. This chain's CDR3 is CASSPHGDYGYTF. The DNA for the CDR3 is TGTGCCAGCAGCCCCCACGGGGACTATGGCTACACCTTC.

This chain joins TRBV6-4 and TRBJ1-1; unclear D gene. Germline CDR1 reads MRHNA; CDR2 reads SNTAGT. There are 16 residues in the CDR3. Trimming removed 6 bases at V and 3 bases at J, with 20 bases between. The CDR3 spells CASRAGNSLTYTEAFF. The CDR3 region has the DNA TGTGCCAGCAGGGCCGGGAACTCTCTAACGTACACTGAAGCTTTCTTT.

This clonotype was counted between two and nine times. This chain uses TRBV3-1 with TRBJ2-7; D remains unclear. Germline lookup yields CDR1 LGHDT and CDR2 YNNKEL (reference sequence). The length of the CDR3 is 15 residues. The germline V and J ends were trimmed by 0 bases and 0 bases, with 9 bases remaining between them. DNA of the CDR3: TGTGCCAGCAGCCAAGATGGAAGCCCCTCCTACGAGCAGTACTTC. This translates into CASSQDGSPSYEQYF.

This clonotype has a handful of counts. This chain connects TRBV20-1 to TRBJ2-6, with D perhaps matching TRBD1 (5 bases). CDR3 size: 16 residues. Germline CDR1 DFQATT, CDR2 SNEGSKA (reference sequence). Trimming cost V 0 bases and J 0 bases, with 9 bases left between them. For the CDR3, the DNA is TGCAGTGCTAGAGATCCGACAGTCTCTGGGGCCAACGTCCTGACTTTC. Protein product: CSARDPTVSGANVLTF.

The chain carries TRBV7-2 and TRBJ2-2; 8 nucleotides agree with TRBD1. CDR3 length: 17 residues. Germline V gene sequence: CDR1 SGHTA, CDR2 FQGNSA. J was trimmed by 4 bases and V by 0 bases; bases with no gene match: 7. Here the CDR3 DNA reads TGTGCCAGCAGCTTAGCGGGCCAGGGGGCGGTCACCGGGGAGCTGTTTTTT. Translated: CASSLAGQGAVTGELFF. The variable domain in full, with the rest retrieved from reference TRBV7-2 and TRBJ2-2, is GAGVSQSPSNKVTEKGKDVELRCDPISGHTALYWYRQSLGQGLEFLIYFQGNSAPDKSGLPSDRFSAERTGGSVSTLTIQRTQQEDSAVYLCASSLAGQGAVTGELFFGEGSRLTVL.

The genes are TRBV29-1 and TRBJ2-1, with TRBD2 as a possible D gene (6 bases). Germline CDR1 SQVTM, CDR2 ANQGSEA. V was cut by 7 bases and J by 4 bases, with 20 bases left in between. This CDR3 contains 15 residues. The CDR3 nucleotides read TGCAGCGCCCGAGAACGGAGGGCCGGGTACAATGAGCAGTTCTTC. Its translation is CSARERRAGYNEQFF.

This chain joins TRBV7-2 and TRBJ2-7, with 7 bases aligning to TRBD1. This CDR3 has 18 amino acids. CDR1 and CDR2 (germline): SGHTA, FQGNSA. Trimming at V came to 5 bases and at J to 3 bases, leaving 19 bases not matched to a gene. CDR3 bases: TGTGCCAGCAGCCTCGCAGGCGGTCTGAGACAGGGCTACTACGAGCAGTACTTC. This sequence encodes CASSLAGGLRQGYYEQYF.

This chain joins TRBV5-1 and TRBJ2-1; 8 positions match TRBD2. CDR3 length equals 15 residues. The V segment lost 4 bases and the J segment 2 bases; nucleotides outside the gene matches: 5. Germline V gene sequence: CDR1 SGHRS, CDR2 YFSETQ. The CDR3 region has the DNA TGCGCCAGCAGCCGGAGCGGGAGCACCTACAATGAGCAGTTCTTC. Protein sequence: CASSRSGSTYNEQFF.

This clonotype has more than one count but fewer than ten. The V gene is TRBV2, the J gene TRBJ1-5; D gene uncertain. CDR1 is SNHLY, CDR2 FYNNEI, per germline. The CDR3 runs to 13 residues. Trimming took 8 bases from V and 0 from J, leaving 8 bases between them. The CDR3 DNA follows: TGTGCCAGCGGCGTCCTTAGCAATCAGCCCCAGCATTTT. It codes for CASGVLSNQPQHF.

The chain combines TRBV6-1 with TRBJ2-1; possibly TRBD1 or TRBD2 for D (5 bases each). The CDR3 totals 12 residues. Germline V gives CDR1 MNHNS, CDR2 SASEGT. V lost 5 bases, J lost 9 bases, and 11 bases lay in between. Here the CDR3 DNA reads TGTGCCAGCAGTTTTTGGGGGACTGAGCAGTTCTTC. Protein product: CASSFWGTEQFF.

The DNA for the CDR3 is TGCGCCAGCAGCTTACCGGGACAGTCGAACACTGAAGCTTTCTTT. This encodes CASSLPGQSNTEAFF. This chain joins TRBV5-1 and TRBJ1-1; 7 bases match TRBD1. The CDR3 runs 15 residues. J was trimmed by 1 base and V by 2 bases; bases with no gene match: 5. Per the germline V gene, CDR1 is SGHRS and CDR2 is YFSETQ.

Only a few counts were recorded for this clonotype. CDR3 nucleotides: TGTGCCAGCAGCGTAGAGGCTAGCGGGATTCCCTACAATGAGCAGTTCTTC. It specifies CASSVEASGIPYNEQFF. The chain links TRBV9 to TRBJ2-1, with 9 positions matching TRBD2. This CDR3 has 17 residues. V dropped 0 bases and J dropped 2; count of bases not matched to a gene: 6. In germline, CDR1 is SGDLS, CDR2 YYNGEE.

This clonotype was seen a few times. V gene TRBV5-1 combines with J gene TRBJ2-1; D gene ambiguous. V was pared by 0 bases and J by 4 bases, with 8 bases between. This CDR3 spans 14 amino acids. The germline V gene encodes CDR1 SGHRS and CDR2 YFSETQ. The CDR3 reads CASSLEGRYNEQFF. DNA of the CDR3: TGCGCCAGCAGCTTGGAGGGCAGATACAATGAGCAGTTCTTC. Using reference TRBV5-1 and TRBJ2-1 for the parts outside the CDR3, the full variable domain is KAGVTQTPRYLIKTRGQQVTLSCSPISGHRSVSWYQQTPGQGLQFLFEYFSETQRNKGNFPGRFSGRQFSNSRSEMNVSTLELGDSALYLCASSLEGRYNEQFFGPGTRLTVL.

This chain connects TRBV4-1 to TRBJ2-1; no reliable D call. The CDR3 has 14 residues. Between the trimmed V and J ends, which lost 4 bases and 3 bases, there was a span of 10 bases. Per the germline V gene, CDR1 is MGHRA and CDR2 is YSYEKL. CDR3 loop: CASSLDLDYNEQFF. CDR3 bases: TGCGCCAGCAGCCTTGACTTAGACTACAATGAGCAGTTCTTC.

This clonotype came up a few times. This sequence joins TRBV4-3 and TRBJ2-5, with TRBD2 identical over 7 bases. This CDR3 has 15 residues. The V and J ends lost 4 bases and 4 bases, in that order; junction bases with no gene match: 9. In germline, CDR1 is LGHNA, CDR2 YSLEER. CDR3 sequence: CASSPRLALGETQYF. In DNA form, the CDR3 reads TGCGCCAGCAGCCCTCGACTAGCTCTAGGAGAGACCCAGTACTTC.

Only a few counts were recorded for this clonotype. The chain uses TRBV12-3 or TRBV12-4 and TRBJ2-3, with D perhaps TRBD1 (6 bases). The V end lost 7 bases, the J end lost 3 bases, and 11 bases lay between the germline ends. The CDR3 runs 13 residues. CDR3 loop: CASNSGETDTQYF. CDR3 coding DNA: TGTGCCAGCAACTCAGGGGAGACAGATACGCAGTATTTT.

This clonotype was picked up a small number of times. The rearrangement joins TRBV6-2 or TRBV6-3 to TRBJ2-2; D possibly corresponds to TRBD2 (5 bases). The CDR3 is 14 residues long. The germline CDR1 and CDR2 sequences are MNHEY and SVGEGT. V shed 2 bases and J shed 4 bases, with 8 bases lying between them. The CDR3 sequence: CASSYARGTGELFF. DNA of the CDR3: TGTGCCAGCAGTTACGCTCGGGGCACCGGGGAGCTGTTTTTT.

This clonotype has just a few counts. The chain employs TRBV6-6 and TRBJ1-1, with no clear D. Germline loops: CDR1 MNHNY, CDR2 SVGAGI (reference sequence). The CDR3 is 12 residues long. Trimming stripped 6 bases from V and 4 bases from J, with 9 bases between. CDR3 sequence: CASSGPSTEAFF. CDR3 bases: TGTGCCAGCAGCGGGCCGAGCACTGAAGCTTTCTTT.

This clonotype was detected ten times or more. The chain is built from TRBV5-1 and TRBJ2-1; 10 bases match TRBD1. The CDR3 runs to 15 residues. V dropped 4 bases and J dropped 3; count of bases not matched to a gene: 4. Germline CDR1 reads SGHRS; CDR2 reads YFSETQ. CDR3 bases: TGCGCCAGCAGCCCCGGGACAGGGGACTACAATGAGCAGTTCTTC. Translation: CASSPGTGDYNEQFF.

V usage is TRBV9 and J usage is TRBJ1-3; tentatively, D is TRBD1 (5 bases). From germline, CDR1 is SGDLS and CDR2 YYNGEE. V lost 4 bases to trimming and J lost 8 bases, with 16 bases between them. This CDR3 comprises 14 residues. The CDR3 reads CASSNLLVGDTIYF. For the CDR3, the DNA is TGTGCCAGCAGCAACTTGTTGGTGGGGGACACCATATATTTT. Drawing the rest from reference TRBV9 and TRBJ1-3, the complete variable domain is DSGVTQTPKHLITATGQRVTLRCSPRSGDLSVYWYQQSLDQGLQFLIQYYNGEERAKGNILERFSAQQFPDLHSELNLSSLELGDSALYFCASSNLLVGDTIYFGEGSWLTVV.

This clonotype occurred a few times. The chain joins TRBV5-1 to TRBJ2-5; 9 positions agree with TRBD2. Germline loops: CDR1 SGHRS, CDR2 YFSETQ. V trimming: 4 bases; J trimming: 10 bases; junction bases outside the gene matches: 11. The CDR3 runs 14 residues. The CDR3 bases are TGCGCCAGCAGCGAGACTAGCGGCCTTAGCCTCCAGTACTTC. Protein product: CASSETSGLSLQYF.

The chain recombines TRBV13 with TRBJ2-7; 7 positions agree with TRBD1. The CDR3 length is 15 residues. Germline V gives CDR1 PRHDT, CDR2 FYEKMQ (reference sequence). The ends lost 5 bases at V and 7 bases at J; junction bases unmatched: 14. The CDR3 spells CASSPLGTARGEQYF. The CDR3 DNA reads TGTGCCAGCAGCCCCCTAGGGACAGCTCGAGGAGAGCAGTACTTC. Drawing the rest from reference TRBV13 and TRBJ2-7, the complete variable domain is AAGVIQSPRHLIKEKRETATLKCYPIPRHDTVYWYQQGPGQDPQFLISFYEKMQSDKGSIPDRFSAQQFSDYHSELNMSSLELGDSALYFCASSPLGTARGEQYFGPGTRLTVT.